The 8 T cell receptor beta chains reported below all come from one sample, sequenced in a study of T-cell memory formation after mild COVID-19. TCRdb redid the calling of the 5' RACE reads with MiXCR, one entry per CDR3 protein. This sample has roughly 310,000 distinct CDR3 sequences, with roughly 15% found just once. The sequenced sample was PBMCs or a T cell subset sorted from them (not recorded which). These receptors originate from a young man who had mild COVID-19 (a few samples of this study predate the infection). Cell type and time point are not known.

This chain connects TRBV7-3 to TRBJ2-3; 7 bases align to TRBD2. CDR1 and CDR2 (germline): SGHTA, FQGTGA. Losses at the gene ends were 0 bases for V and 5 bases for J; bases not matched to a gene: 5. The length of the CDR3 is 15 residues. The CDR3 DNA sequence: TGTGCCAGCAGCTTAACGGGGGGGTTCGGAGATACGCAGTATTTT. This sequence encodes CASSLTGGFGDTQYF.

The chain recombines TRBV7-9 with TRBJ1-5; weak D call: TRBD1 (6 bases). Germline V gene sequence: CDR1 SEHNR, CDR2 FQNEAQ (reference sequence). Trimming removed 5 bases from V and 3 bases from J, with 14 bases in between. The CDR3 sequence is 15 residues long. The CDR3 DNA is TGTGCCAGCAGCCAAGGGGGGGGTTCCAATCAGCCCCAGCATTTT. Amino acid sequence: CASSQGGGSNQPQHF.

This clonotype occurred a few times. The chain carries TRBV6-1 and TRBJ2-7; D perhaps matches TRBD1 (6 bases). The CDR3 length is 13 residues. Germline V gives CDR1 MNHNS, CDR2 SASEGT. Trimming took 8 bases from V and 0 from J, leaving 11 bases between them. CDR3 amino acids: CASGRGLSYEQYV. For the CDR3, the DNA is TGTGCCAGCGGCAGGGGCCTCTCCTACGAGCAGTACGTC.

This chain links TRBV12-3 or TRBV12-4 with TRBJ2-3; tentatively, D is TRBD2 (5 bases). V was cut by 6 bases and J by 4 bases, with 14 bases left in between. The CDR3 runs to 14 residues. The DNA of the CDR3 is TGTGCCAGCAGGTTCCACGGGAAAGCAGATACGCAGTATTTT. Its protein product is CASRFHGKADTQYF.

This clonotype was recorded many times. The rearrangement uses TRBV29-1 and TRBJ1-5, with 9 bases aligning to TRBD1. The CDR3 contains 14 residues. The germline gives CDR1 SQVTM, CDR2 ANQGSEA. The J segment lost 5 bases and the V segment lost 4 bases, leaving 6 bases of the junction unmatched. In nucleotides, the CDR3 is TGCAGCGTTGGGGGACAGGGTAACGATCAGCCCCAGCATTTT. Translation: CSVGGQGNDQPQHF.

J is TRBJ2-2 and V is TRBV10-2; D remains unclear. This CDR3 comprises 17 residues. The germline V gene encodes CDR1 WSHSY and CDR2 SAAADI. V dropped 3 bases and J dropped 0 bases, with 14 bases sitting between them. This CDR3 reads CASSEKPLYPNTGELFF. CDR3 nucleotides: TGCGCCAGCAGTGAAAAACCACTATACCCGAACACCGGGGAGCTGTTTTTT.

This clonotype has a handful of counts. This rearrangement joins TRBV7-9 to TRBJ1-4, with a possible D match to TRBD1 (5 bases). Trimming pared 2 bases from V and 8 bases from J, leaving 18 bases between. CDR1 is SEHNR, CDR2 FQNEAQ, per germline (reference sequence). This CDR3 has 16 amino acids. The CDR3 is CASSLRRDRSLEKLFF. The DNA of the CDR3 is TGTGCCAGCAGCTTACGACGGGACCGAAGCCTAGAAAAACTGTTTTTT.

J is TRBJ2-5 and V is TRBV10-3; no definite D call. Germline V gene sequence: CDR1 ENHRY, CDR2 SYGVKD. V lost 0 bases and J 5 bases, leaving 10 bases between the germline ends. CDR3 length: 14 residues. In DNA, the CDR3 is TGTGCCATCAGTGAGTCTATAGGGATGGAGACCCAGTACTTC. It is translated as CAISESIGMETQYF.